The clone carrying this T cell receptor (beta chain) is a singleton in its sample. Its antigen is currently unknown. This entry is derived from a study of T cell responses to AZD1222 COVID-19 vaccine. Broader study findings: Elevations in Spike-specific TCR breadth and depth followed administration of two AZD1222 doses. Clonal diversity may have been underestimated in mostly white British donors.

Profiling relied on immunoSEQ multiplex PCR, and the TCRdb table lists in-frame clones only, not all of them. The repertoire consists of some 130,000 clones, with 93% occurring once and the leading ten covering roughly 5.9%. CDR1 MNHEY and CDR2 SMNVEV come from the germline V gene (reference sequence). J was trimmed by 5 bases and V by 2 bases; bases with no gene match: 8. The CDR3 covers 15 residues. The sequence was collected from an adult in good health. This rearrangement joins TRBV27 to TRBJ1-2; 7 positions match TRBD1. Source: peripheral blood, taken on day 0 of AZD1222 vaccination. This CDR3 is CASSLRAGGGYGYTF. DNA for the CDR3: TGTGCCAGCAGTTTAAGGGCAGGGGGGGGTTATGGCTACACCTTC.